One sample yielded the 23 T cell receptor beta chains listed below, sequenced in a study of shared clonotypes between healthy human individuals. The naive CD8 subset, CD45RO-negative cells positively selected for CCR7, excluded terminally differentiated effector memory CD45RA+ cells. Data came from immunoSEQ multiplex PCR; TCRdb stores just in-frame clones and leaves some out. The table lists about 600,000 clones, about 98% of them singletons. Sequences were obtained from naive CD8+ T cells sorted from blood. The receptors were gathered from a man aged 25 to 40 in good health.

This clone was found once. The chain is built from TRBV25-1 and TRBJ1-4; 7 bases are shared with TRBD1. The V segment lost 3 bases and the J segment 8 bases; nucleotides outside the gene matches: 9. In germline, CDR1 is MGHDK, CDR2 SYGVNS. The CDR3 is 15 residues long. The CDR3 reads CASSDFDRVGEKLFF. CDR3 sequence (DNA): TGTGCCAGCAGTGACTTTGACAGGGTTGGAGAAAAACTGTTTTTT.

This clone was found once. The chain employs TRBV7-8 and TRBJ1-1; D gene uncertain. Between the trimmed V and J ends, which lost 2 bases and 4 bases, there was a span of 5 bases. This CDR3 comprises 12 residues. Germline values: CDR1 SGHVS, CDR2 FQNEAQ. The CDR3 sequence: CASSLTVTEAFF. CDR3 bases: TGTGCCAGCAGCTTAACCGTCACTGAAGCTTTCTTT. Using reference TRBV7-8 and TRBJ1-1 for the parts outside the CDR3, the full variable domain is GAGVSQSPRYKVAKRGQDVALRCDPISGHVSLFWYQQALGQGPEFLTYFQNEAQLDKSGLPSDRFFAERPEGSVSTLKIQRTQQEDSAVYLCASSLTVTEAFFGQGTRLTVV.

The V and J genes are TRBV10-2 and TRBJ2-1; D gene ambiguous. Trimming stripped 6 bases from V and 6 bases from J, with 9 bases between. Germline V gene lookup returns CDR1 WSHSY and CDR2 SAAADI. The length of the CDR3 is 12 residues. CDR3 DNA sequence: TGCGCCAGCAGAGATTTTAGCAATGAGCAGTTCTTC. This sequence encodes CASRDFSNEQFF.

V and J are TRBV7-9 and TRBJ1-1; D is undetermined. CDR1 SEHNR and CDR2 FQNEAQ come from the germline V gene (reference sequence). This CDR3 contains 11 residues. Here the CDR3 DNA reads TGTGCATTTAGGCACGACACTGAAGCTTTCTTT. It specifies CAFRHDTEAFF.

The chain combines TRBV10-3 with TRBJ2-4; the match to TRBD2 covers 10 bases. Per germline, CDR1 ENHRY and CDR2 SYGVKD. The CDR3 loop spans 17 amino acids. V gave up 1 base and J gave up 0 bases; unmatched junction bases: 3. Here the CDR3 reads CAISEFGLAVAKNIQYF. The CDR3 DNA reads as TGTGCCATCAGTGAGTTCGGACTAGCGGTAGCCAAAAACATTCAGTACTTC.

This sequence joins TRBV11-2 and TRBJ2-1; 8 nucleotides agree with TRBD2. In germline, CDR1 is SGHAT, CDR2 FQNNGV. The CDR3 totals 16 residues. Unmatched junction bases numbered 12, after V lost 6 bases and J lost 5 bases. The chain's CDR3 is CASRMLRSSGDNEQFF. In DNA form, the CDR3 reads TGTGCCAGCAGGATGCTTAGAAGTAGCGGGGACAATGAGCAGTTCTTC.

CDR3 DNA: TGCAGCGTTGCTCGGGGAGGGTACGAGCAGTACTTC. It codes for CSVARGGYEQYF. This rearrangement joins TRBV29-1 to TRBJ2-7, with TRBD2 matching 7 bases. CDR1 and CDR2 (germline): SQVTM, ANQGSEA. The CDR3 spans 12 residues. V lost 4 bases, J lost 4 bases, and 4 bases stayed unmatched.

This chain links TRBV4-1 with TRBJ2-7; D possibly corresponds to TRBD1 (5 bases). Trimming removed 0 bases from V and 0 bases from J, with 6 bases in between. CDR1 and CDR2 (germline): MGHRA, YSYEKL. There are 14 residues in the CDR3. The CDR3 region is CASSQDQGSYEQYF. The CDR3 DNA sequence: TGCGCCAGCAGCCAAGACCAGGGCTCCTACGAGCAGTACTTC.

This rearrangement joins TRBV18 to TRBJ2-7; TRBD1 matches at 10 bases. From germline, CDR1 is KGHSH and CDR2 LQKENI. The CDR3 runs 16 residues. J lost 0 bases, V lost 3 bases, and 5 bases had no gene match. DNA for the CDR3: TGTGCCAGCTCACCTTCGACAGGGGGCAACTCCTACGAGCAGTACTTC. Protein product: CASSPSTGGNSYEQYF.

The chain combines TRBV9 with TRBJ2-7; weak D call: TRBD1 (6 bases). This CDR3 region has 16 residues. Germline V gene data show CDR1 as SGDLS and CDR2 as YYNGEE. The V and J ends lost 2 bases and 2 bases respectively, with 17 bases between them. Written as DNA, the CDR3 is TGTGCCAGCAGCGTCTACAGGGATCGGCTTCCCTACGAGCAGTACTTC. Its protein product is CASSVYRDRLPYEQYF.

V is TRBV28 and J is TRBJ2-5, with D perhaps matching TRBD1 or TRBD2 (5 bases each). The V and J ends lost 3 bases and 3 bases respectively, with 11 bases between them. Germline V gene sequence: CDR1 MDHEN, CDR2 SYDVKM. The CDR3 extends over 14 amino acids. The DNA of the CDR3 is TGTGCCAGCAGTTTTCTGAGGGGAGAAGAGACCCAGTACTTC. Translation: CASSFLRGEETQYF.

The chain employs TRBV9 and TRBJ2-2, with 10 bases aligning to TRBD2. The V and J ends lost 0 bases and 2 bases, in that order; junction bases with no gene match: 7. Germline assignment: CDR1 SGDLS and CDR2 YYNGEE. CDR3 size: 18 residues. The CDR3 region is CASSVVSSGSANTGELFF. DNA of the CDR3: TGTGCCAGCAGCGTAGTATCTAGCGGGAGCGCTAACACCGGGGAGCTGTTTTTT.

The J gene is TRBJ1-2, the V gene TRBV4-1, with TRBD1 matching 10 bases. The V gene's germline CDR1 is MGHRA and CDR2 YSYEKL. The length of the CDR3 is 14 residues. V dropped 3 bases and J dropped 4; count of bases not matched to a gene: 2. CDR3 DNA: TGCGCCAGCAGCCAGGACAGGGGGATCTATGGCTACACCTTC. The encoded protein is CASSQDRGIYGYTF.

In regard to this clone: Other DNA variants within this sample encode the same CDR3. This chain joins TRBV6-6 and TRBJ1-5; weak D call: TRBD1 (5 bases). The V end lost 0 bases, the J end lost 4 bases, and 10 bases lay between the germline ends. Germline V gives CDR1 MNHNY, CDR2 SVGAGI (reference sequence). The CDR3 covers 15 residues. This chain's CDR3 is CASSYSMEGNQPQHF. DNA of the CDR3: TGTGCCAGCAGTTACTCGATGGAGGGGAATCAGCCCCAGCATTTT.

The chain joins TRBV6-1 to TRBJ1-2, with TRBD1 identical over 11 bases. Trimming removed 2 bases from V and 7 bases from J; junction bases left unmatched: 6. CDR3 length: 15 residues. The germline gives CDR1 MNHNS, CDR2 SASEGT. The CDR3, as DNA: TGTGCCAGCAGTGAACCCGGACAGGGGGCGTTTGGCTACACCTTC. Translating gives CASSEPGQGAFGYTF.

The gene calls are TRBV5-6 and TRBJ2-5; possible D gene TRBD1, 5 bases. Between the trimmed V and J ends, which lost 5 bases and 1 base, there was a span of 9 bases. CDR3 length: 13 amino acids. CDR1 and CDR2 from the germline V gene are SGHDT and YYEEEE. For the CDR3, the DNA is TGTGCCAGCAGTCCGACAGCCCAAGAGACCCAGTACTTC. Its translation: CASSPTAQETQYF.

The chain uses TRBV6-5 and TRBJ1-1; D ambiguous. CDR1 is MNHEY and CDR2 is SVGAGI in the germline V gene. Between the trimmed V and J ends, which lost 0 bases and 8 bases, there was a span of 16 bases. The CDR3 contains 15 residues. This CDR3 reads CASSYSGGAAREAFF. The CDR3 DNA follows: TGTGCCAGCAGTTACTCGGGTGGCGCGGCAAGGGAAGCTTTCTTT.

CDR3 bases: TGTGCCTGGAGCTCCGGGACTAGCGGATACACAGATACGCAGTATTTT. Its translation: CAWSSGTSGYTDTQYF. The chain is built from TRBV30 and TRBJ2-3, with TRBD2 matching 11 bases. Trimming removed 3 bases from V and 2 bases from J; junction bases left unmatched: 7. The CDR3 length is 16 residues. Looked up from germline, CDR1 is GTSNPN and CDR2 is SVGIG (reference sequence). Supplemented by reference TRBV30 and TRBJ2-3, the full variable domain reads SQTIHQWPATLVQPVGSPLSLECTVEGTSNPNLYWYRQAAGRGLQLLFYSVGIGQISSEVPQNLSASRPQDRQFILSSKKLLLSDSGFYLCAWSSGTSGYTDTQYFGPGTRLTVL.

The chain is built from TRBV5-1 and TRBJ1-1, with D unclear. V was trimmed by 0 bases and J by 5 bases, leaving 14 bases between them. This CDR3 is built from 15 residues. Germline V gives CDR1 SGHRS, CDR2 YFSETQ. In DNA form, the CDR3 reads TGCGCCAGCAGCTTGGGCCTACGGGGAATAACTGAAGCTTTCTTT. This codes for CASSLGLRGITEAFF.

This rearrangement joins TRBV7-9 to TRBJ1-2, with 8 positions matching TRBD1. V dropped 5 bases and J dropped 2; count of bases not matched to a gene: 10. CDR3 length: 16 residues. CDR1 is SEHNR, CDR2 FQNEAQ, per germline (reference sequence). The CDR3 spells CASSPTGQGGNYGYTF. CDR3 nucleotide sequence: TGTGCCAGCAGCCCTACCGGACAGGGAGGGAACTATGGCTACACCTTC.

CDR3 residues: CASSPGQGPYEQYF. As DNA, the CDR3 is TGTGCCAGCAGCCCGGGACAGGGACCATACGAGCAGTACTTC. The chain combines TRBV7-6 with TRBJ2-7, with TRBD1 identical over 9 bases. Trimming cost V 5 bases and J 4 bases; bases outside gene matches: 6. Germline CDR1 and CDR2: SGHVS and FNYEAQ. The CDR3 contains 14 residues.

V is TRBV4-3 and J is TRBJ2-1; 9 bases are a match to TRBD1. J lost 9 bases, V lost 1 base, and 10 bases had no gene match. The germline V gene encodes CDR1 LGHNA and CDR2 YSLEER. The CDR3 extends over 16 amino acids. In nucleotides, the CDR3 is TGCGCCAGCAGCCAAGGTGGGACAGGGCGGTTAGGTGAGCAGTTCTTC. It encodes CASSQGGTGRLGEQFF.

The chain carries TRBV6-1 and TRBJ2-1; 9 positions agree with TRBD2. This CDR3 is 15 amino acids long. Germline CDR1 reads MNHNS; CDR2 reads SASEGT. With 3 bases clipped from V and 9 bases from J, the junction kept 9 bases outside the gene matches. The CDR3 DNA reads TGTGCCAGCAGTGAGGCGGGAGGGGTAAGAGGTGAGCAGTTCTTC. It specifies CASSEAGGVRGEQFF.